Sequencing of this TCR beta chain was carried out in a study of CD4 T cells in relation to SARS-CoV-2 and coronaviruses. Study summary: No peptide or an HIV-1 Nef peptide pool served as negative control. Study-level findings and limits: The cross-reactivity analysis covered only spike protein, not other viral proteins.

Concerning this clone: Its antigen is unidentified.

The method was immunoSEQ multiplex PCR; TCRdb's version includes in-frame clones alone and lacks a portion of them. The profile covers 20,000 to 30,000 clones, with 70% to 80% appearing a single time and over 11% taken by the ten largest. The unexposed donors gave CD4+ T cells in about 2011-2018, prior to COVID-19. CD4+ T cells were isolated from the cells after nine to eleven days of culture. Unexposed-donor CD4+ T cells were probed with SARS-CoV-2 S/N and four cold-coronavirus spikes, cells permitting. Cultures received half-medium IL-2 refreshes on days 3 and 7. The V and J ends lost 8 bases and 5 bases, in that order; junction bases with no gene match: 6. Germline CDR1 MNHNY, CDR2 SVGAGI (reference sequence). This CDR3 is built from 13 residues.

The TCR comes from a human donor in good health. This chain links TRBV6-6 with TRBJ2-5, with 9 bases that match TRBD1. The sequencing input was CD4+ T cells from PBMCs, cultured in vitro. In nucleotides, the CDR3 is TGTGCCAGCTCGGGACAGGGATGGGAGACCCAGTACTTC. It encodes CASSGQGWETQYF.